Below, 6 T cell receptor beta chains from the same sample are listed, as sequenced in a study of cytomegalovirus exposure and HLA in healthy donors. Researchers ran the PCR with 60 Vbeta and 13 Jbeta primers. The method was immunoSEQ multiplex PCR; TCRdb's version includes in-frame clones alone and lacks a portion of them. The sample contains 100,000 to 150,000 clones, 80% of which appear only once. The material sequenced was PBMCs. The receptors derive from a man aged 25 to 45 in good health and CMV-seropositive.

The table lists this clone with a count of one. V and J are TRBV7-9 and TRBJ1-3; 7 nucleotides agree with TRBD1. The CDR3 is 17 amino acids. CDR1 is SEHNR, CDR2 FQNEAQ, per germline (reference sequence). Germline trimming cut 1 base from V and 0 bases from J; bases unmatched to any gene: 6. In DNA, the CDR3 is TGTGCCAGCAGCTTAGACGGGGACAGATTCTCTGGAAACACCATATATTTT. Translation gives CASSLDGDRFSGNTIYF.

This clone was observed a few times. The CDR3 DNA is TGTGCCAGCAGGCCAAGCCGGGGGGGGGCGAGGGAGCAGTACTTC. Translated, it gives CASRPSRGGAREQYF. The chain links TRBV6-1 to TRBJ2-7, with 8 nucleotides matching TRBD2. The junction had 14 bases not matched to a gene; V was cut back by 6 bases and J by 7 bases. The CDR3 is 15 residues long. Germline V gene data show CDR1 as MNHNS and CDR2 as SASEGT.

The gene calls are TRBV7-3 and TRBJ2-1, with TRBD2 identical over 11 bases. The junction had 3 bases not matched to a gene; V was cut back by 3 bases and J by 5 bases. Germline V gene data show CDR1 as SGHTA and CDR2 as FQGTGA. This CDR3 is 15 amino acids long. The CDR3 loop reads CASSLGSGGDNEQFF. The CDR3 nucleotides are TGTGCCAGCAGCTTGGGTAGCGGGGGGGACAATGAGCAGTTCTTC.

The rearrangement joins TRBV7-9 to TRBJ2-3, with TRBD2 matching over 8 bases. Germline V gene sequence: CDR1 SEHNR, CDR2 FQNEAQ (reference sequence). The CDR3 loop spans 14 amino acids. The V segment lost 1 base and the J segment 6 bases; nucleotides outside the gene matches: 3. CDR3 coding DNA: TGTGCCAGCAGCTTAGAGGCTAGCGGGGATACGCAGTATTTT. Translated: CASSLEASGDTQYF.

The CDR3 DNA is TGTGCCAGCAGCCCCAAGGATCAGGGGGCGGACGGGGAGCTGTTTTTT. Translation gives CASSPKDQGADGELFF. The genes are TRBV21-1 and TRBJ2-2; no check of the table's D call, TRBD1, against the DNA was made. TRBV21-1 is a pseudogene. The CDR3 runs to 16 residues.

The CDR3 DNA sequence: TGCGCCAGCGGGGGACTAGCGGGGGGGCCGGGAGAGACCCAGTACTTC. Translated, it gives CASGGLAGGPGETQYF. The rearrangement uses TRBV5-1 and TRBJ2-5; 16 positions match TRBD2. V was pared by 7 bases and J by 4 bases, with 7 bases of the junction left unmatched. Germline lookup yields CDR1 SGHRS and CDR2 YFSETQ. This CDR3 spans 16 amino acids.